This T cell receptor (beta chain) appears in the sequencing data of a study of CD8 T cells in Susac syndrome. Random hexamers were used to reverse transcribe roughly 0.5 to 1 ug of RNA. Multiplex PCR with immunoSEQ amplified the TCR beta CDR3 across 54 Vbeta and 13 Jbeta. TCRdb ran MiXCR on the immunoSEQ multiplex PCR reads and lists one entry per CDR3 protein. The repertoire has about 71,000 distinct CDR3 sequences, just over 95% of them found once; the top ten carry 0.11%. Purification of the CD8+ and CD4+ T cells relied on negative isolation, and TEMRA cells underwent FACS enrichment. The sample holds one count of this clonotype. The germline CDR1 and CDR2 sequences are KGHDR and SFDVKD. The V segment lost 4 bases and the J segment 6 bases; nucleotides outside the gene matches: 5. There are 15 residues in the CDR3.

The specimen was CD4+ T cells from PBMCs. The gene calls are TRBV24-1 and TRBJ2-1; 10 bases fit TRBD1. This TCR derives from a human donor with multiple sclerosis. The DNA for the CDR3 is TGTGCCACCAGTGACGCCGGGACAGGGGTCAATGAGCAGTTCTTC. It is translated as CATSDAGTGVNEQFF.